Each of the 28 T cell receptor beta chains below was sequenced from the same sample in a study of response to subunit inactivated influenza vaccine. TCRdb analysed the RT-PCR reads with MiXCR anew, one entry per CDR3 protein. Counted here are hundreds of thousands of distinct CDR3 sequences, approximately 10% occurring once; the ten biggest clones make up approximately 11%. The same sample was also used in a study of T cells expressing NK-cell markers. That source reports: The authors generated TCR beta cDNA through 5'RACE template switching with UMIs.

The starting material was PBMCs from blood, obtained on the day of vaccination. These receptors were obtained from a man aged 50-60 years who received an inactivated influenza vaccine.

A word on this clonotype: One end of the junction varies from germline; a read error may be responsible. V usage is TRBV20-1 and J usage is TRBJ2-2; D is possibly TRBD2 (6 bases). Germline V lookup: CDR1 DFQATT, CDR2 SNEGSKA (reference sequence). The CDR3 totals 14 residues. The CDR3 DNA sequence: TGCAGTGCTACAGGTCTAGCGAACACCGGGGATCTGTTTTTT. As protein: CSATGLANTGDLFF.

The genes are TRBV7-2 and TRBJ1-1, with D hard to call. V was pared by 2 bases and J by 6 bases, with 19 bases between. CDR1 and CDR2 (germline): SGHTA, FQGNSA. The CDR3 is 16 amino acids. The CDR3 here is CASSLKTVSLGAEAFF. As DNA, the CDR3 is TGTGCCAGCAGCTTAAAAACAGTCTCCTTGGGTGCTGAAGCTTTCTTT.

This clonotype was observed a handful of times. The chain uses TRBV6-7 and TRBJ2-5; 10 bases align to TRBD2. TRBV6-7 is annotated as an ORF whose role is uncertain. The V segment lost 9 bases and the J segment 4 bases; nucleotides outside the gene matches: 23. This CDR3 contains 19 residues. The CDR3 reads CARDSGGNPGETTPETQYF. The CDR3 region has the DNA TGTGCCAGAGATAGCGGGGGGAACCCCGGAGAGACTACACCAGAGACCCAGTACTTC.

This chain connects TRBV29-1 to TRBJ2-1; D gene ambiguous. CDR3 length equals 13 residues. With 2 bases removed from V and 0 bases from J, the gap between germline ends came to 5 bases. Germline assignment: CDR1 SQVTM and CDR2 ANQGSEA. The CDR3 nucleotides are TGCAGCGTTGAATTCTACTCCTACAATGAGCAGTTCTTC. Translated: CSVEFYSYNEQFF.

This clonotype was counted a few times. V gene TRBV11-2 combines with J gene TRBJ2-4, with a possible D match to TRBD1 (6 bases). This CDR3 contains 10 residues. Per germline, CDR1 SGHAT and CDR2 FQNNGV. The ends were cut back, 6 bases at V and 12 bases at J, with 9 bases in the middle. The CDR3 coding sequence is TGTGCCAGCAGGGGACAAACTCAGTACTTC. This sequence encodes CASRGQTQYF.

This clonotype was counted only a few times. The CDR3 is CASCAGGLTQYQETQYF. CDR3 bases: TGTGCCAGCTGCGCGGGAGGTCTTACTCAGTACCAAGAGACCCAGTACTTC. The chain is built from TRBV6-1 and TRBJ2-5; the match to TRBD2 covers 8 bases. V lost 8 bases and J lost 0; bases outside the gene matches: 14. Germline V gene sequence: CDR1 MNHNS, CDR2 SASEGT. The CDR3 consists of 17 residues.

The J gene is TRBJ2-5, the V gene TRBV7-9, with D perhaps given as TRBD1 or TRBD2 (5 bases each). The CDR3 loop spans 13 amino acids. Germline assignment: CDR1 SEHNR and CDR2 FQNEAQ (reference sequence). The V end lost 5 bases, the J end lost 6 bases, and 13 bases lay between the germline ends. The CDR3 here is CASSQDLGQTQYF. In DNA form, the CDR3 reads TGTGCCAGCAGCCAAGACCTGGGACAGACCCAGTACTTC.

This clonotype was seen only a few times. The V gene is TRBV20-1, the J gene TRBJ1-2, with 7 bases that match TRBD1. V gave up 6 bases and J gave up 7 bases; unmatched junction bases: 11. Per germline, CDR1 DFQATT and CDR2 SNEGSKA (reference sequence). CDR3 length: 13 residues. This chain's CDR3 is CSATDRVPSGYTF. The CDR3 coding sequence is TGCAGTGCCACCGACAGGGTTCCATCTGGCTACACCTTC.

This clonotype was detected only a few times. The CDR3 nucleotides read TGTGCCAGCAGTAGGACAGGGGAACACAATGAGCAGTTCTTC. Its translation: CASSRTGEHNEQFF. This chain joins TRBV12-3 or TRBV12-4 and TRBJ2-1; 9 bases align to TRBD1. This CDR3 spans 14 amino acids. Germline trimming cut 5 bases from V and 5 bases from J; bases unmatched to any gene: 4.

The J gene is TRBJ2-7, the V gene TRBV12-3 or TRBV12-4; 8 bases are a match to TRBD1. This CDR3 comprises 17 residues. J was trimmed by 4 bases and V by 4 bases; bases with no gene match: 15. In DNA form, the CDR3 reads TGTGCCAGCAGTTCTTTTAGAACAGGGACAGGCAATTACGAGCAGTACTTC. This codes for CASSSFRTGTGNYEQYF.

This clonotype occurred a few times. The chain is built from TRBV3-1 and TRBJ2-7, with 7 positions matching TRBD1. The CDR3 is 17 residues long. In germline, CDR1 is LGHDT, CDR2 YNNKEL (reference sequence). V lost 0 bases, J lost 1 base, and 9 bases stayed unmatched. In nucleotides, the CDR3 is TGTGCCAGCAGCCAAGAATGGAGACAGGGTAGATCCTACGAGCAGTACTTC. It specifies CASSQEWRQGRSYEQYF.

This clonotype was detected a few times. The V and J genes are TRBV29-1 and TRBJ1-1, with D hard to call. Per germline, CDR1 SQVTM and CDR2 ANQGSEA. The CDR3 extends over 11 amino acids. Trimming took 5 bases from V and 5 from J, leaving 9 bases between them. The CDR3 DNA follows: TGCAGCGTTAGGCGGTCTACTGAAGCTTTCTTT. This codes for CSVRRSTEAFF.

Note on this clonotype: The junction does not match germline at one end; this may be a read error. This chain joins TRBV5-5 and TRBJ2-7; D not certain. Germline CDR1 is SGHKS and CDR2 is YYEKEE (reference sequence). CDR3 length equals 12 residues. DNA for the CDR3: TGTGCCAGCAGCCGTCAGGATGACGAGCGGTACTTC. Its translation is CASSRQDDERYF.

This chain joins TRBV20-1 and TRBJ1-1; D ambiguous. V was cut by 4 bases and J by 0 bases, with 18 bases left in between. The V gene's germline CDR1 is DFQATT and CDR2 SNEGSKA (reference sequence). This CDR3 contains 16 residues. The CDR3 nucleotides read TGCAGTGCTAACCCGCGGGTATCTCTTATGAACACTGAAGCTTTCTTT. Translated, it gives CSANPRVSLMNTEAFF.

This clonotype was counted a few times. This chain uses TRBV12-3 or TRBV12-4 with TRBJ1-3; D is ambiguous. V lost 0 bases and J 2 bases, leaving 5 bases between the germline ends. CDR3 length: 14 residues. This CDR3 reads CASSLAATGNTIYF. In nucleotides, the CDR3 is TGTGCCAGCAGTTTAGCGGCTACTGGAAACACCATATATTTT.

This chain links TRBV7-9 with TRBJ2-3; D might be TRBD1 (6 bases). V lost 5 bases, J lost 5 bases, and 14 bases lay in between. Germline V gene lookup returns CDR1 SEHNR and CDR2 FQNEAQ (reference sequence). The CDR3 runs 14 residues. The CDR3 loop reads CASSHLKTGDTQYF. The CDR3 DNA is TGTGCCAGCAGCCACCTCAAGACAGGAGATACGCAGTATTTT.

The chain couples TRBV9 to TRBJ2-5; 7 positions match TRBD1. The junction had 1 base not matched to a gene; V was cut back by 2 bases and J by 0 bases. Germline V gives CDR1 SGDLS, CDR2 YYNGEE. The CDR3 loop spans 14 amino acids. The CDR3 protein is CASSVGTDQETQYF. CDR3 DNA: TGTGCCAGCAGCGTTGGGACAGACCAAGAGACCCAGTACTTC.

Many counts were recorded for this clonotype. The CDR3 reads CASSSTGAGELFF. The DNA of the CDR3 is TGTGCCAGCAGCTCCACAGGGGCCGGGGAGCTGTTTTTT. V is TRBV7-9 and J is TRBJ2-2, with 7 bases aligning to TRBD1. Germline CDR1 SEHNR, CDR2 FQNEAQ (reference sequence). The CDR3 runs to 13 residues. Trimming at V came to 4 bases and at J to 6 bases, leaving 2 bases not matched to a gene. The complete variable domain, with remaining parts taken from reference TRBV7-9 and TRBJ2-2, reads DTGVSQNPRHKITKRGQNVTFRCDPISEHNRLYWYRQTLGQGPEFLTYFQNEAQLEKSRLLSDRFSAERPKGSFSTLEIQRTEQGDSAMYLCASSSTGAGELFFGEGSRLTVL.

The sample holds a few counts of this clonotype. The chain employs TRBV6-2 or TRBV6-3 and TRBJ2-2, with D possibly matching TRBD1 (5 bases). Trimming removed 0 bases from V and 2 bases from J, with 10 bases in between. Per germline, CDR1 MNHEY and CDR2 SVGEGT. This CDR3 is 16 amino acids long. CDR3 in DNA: TGTGCCAGCAGTTACTCTGGACACCTCAACACCGGGGAGCTGTTTTTT. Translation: CASSYSGHLNTGELFF.

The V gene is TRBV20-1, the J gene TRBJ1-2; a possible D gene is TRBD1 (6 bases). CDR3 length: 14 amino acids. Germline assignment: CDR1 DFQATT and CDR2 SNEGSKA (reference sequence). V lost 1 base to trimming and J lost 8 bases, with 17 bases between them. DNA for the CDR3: TGCAGTGCTAGAGTATCGACAGGATCTTCCGGCTACACCTTC. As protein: CSARVSTGSSGYTF.

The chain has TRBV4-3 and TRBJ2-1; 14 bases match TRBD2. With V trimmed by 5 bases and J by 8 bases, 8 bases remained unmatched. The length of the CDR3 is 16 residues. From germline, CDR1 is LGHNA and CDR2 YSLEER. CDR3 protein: CASSMGTSGSLYEQFF. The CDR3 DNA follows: TGCGCCAGCAGCATGGGGACTAGCGGGAGTCTCTATGAGCAGTTCTTC.

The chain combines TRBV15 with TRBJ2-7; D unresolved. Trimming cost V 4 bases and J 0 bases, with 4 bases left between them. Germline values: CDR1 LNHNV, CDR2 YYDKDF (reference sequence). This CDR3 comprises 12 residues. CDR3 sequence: CATSKSSYEQYF. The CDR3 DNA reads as TGTGCCACCAGCAAGAGCTCCTACGAGCAGTACTTC. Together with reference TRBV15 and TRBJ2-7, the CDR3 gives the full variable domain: DAMVIQNPRYQVTQFGKPVTLSCSQTLNHNVMYWYQQKSSQAPKLLFHYYDKDFNNEADTPDNFQSRRPNTSFCFLDIRSPGLGDTAMYLCATSKSSYEQYFGPGTRLTVT.

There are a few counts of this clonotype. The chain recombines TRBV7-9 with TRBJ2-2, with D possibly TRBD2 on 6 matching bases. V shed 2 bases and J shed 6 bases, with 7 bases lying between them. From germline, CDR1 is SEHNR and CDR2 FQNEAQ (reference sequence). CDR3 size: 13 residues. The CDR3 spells CASSLRLAGELFF. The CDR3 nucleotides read TGTGCCAGCAGCTTAAGACTAGCCGGGGAGCTGTTTTTT.

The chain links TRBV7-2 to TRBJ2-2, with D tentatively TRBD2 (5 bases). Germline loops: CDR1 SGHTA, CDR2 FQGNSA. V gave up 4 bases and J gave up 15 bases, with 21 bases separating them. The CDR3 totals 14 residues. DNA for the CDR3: TGTGCCAGCAGCTCCGAGGAAGCCCGGGGAAAGGTGTTTTTT. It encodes CASSSEEARGKVFF.

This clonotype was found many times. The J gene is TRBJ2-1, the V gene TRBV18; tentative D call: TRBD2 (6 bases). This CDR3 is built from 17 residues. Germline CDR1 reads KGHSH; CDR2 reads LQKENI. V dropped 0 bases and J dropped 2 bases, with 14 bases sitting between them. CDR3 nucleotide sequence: TGTGCCAGCTCACCACCGGAGTGGGGACTTACCTACAATGAGCAGTTCTTC. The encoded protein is CASSPPEWGLTYNEQFF.

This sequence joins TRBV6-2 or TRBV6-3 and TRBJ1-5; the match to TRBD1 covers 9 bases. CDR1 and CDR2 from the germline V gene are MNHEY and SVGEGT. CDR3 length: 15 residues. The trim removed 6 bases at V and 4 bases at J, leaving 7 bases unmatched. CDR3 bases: TGTGCCAGCAGCCCGTGGGACAGGGTAAATCAGCCCCAGCATTTT. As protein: CASSPWDRVNQPQHF.

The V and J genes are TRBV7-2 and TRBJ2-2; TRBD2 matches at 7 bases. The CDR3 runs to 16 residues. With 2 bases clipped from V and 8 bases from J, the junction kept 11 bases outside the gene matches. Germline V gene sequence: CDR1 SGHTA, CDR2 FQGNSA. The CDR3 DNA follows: TGTGCCAGCAGCTTATCGGGCGGGAGCATTTCGGGGGAGCTGTTTTTT. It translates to CASSLSGGSISGELFF.

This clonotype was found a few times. The CDR3 sequence: CARSPGNTIYF. In nucleotides, the CDR3 is TGTGCTCGGAGTCCTGGAAACACCATATATTTT. The chain recombines TRBV12-3 or TRBV12-4 with TRBJ1-3; D is undetermined. The CDR3 sequence is 11 residues long.